Here is one T cell receptor (beta chain) with its context. Sequencing used immunoSEQ multiplex PCR; TCRdb keeps in-frame clones, though not all of them. There are around 50,000 clones in the sample; approximately 90% occur only once, and approximately 6% lies in the top ten. After removal of 6 bases from V and 1 base from J, the junction contained 8 bases not matched to a gene. Germline loops: CDR1 MGHDK, CDR2 SYGVNS. This CDR3 has 15 residues. The sample belongs to a study of blood T cell repertoires in COVID-19. Sequenced material: peripheral blood. This chain links TRBV25-1 with TRBJ2-7; 8 nucleotides match TRBD1. This sequence was found in a woman in her fifties or sixties with COVID-19, enrolled during active disease. The CDR3 loop reads CASSLRGRGSYEQYF. DNA for the CDR3: TGTGCCAGCAGCCTCAGGGGGCGCGGGTCCTACGAGCAGTACTTC.